This TCR beta chain was sequenced for a study of OX40 agonist ivuxolimab in advanced cancers. Study overall: Dose-escalation cases comprised hepatocellular carcinoma, melanoma, renal cell or head and neck cancer.

This clone appeared once. The antigen is not known. This CDR3 has 16 residues. The V gene end was trimmed by 2 bases and the J gene end by 2 bases; junction bases not matched to a gene: 5. Germline lookup yields CDR1 WNHNN and CDR2 SYGVQD (reference sequence). With baseline, cycle 4 day 1, and cycle 7 day 1 as timepoints, blood was sampled. Clones were sequenced by immunoSEQ multiplex PCR, and TCRdb holds only the in-frame ones, with some missing. The sample contains over 45,000 clones, just over 85% of which appear only once. The study's findings and limits: Clonal expansion from baseline to week 6 occurred in both CD4+ and CD8+ T cells.

The sequenced sample was CD4+ or CD8+ T cells sorted from blood, obtained in a trial of the OX40 agonist ivuxolimab. The V gene is TRBV10-1, the J gene TRBJ2-7; 11 nucleotides match TRBD2. The clonotype comes from an adult with an advanced solid tumor such as melanoma, head and neck, liver or kidney cancer. Here the CDR3 reads CASSEASGGPTYEQYF. CDR3 nucleotides: TGCGCCAGCAGTGAGGCTAGCGGGGGGCCTACCTACGAGCAGTACTTC.